A selection of T cell receptor beta chains follows, all from one sample in a study of OX40 agonist ivuxolimab in advanced cancers. TCRdb keeps only in-frame clones here, not all; method: immunoSEQ multiplex PCR. The sample carries about 46,000 clones, roughly 86% recorded once. This sample comprised CD4+ or CD8+ T cells sorted from blood, obtained in a trial of the OX40 agonist ivuxolimab. Receptors were obtained from an adult with an advanced solid tumor such as melanoma, head and neck, liver or kidney cancer. Both conserved end residues are part of each CDR3. Each record gives: J gene, V gene, clone size, D gene, CDR3 protein, CDR3 DNA. A D gene is named only where the DNA matches it firmly. A clone size is listed for some rows: how often the clone was seen (once, few, many), or a class if it is expanded.

>TRBJ2-7|TRBV9|-|-
CASSVAGAGEQYF
TGTGCCAGCAGCGTAGCTGGGGCGGGGGAGCAGTACTTC
>TRBJ1-1|TRBV13|few|-
CASSLGRGNTEAFF
TGTGCCAGCAGCTTAGGCCGGGGTAACACTGAAGCTTTCTTT
>TRBJ1-1|TRBV4-2|-|TRBD1
CASSQGFASGGTEAFF
TGTGCCAGCAGCCAAGGATTCGCGTCAGGGGGGACTGAAGCTTTCTTT
>TRBJ2-6|TRBV28|-|TRBD1
CASSLGTGGAGANVLTF
TGTGCCAGCAGTCTCGGGACAGGGGGCGCTGGGGCCAACGTCCTGACTTTC
>TRBJ2-7|TRBV7-2|-|TRBD2
CASSLSGSSYEQYF
TGTGCCAGCAGCCTTAGCGGGAGTTCCTACGAGCAGTACTTC
>TRBJ2-7|TRBV6-6|-|TRBD1
CASSDRDRSYEQYF
TGTGCCAGCAGTGACCGGGACAGGTCCTACGAGCAGTACTTC
>TRBJ1-2|TRBV4-2|-|-
CASSTRTGEPANYGYTF
TGTGCCAGCAGCACCCGAACGGGGGAGCCAGCTAACTATGGCTACACCTTC
>TRBJ2-7|TRBV7-9|once|TRBD1
CASIRIDRDRSSYEQYF
TGTGCCAGCATCCGAATAGACCGGGACAGGTCCTCCTACGAGCAGTACTTC
>TRBJ2-7|TRBV2|-|-
CASRGGEQYF
TGTGCCAGCCGGGGTGGCGAGCAGTACTTC
>TRBJ2-7|TRBV11-2|few|TRBD1
CASSPPRTGQGKYEQYF
TGTGCCAGCAGTCCTCCCCGGACGGGACAGGGGAAATACGAGCAGTACTTC
>TRBJ1-1|TRBV4-1|-|-
CASSLPQDRWDTEAFF
TGCGCCAGCAGCCTCCCCCAGGACAGATGGGACACTGAAGCTTTCTTT
>TRBJ1-1|TRBV5-1|-|-
CASSTLGWQVKSLNTEAFF
TGCGCCAGCAGCACTCTAGGTTGGCAGGTAAAATCCCTGAACACTGAAGCTTTCTTT
>TRBJ1-5|TRBV9|-|-
CASSVGTGNQPQHF
TGTGCCAGCAGCGTAGGTACAGGCAATCAGCCCCAGCATTTT
>TRBJ2-7|TRBV11-1|-|-
CASSSDSYEQYF
TGTGCCAGCAGCTCGGACTCCTACGAGCAGTACTTC
>TRBJ2-1|TRBV19|-|-
CASSIVAGPYNEQFF
TGTGCCAGTAGTATAGTAGCCGGTCCTTACAATGAGCAGTTCTTC
>TRBJ1-5|TRBV19|-|TRBD1
CASRKGAQPQHF
TGTGCCAGTAGAAAGGGGGCTCAGCCCCAGCATTTT
>TRBJ1-1|TRBV7-8|once|-
CASRPGGFNTEAFF
TGTGCCAGCAGGCCGGGAGGTTTCAACACTGAAGCTTTCTTT
>TRBJ1-1|TRBV11-2|few|-
CASSPSRAEAFF
TGTGCCAGCAGCCCCTCGAGGGCTGAAGCTTTCTTT
>TRBJ1-2|TRBV7-9|-|-
CASSLDWGALDYGYTF
TGTGCCAGCAGCTTGGATTGGGGGGCGCTTGACTATGGCTACACCTTC
>TRBJ2-1|TRBV5-4|-|TRBD2
CASSNRLAGGSSYNEQFF
TGTGCCAGCAGCAACCGGCTAGCGGGAGGGAGCTCCTACAATGAGCAGTTCTTC
>TRBJ2-2|TRBV7-6|once|-
CASRSEEGAGAGELFF
TGTGCCAGCAGATCCGAGGAGGGGGCCGGCGCCGGGGAGCTGTTTTTT
>TRBJ1-2|TRBV2|-|-
CASSGPGAGGQEINYGYTF
TGTGCCAGCAGTGGCCCCGGGGCCGGGGGTCAAGAGATTAACTATGGCTACACCTTC
>TRBJ2-3|TRBV7-9|-|-
CASSQSTDTQYF
TGTGCCAGCAGCCAAAGCACAGATACGCAGTATTTT
>TRBJ2-1|TRBV2|-|-
CASSERGRGPLRNEQFF
TGTGCCAGCAGTGAACGGGGACGGGGGCCGCTCAGGAATGAGCAGTTCTTC
>TRBJ2-7|TRBV4-2|-|-
CASSQSSYEQYF
TGTGCCAGCAGCCAAAGCTCCTACGAGCAGTACTTC
>TRBJ2-1|TRBV29-1|-|TRBD2
CSVEGGLAGTYNEQFF
TGCAGCGTTGAAGGTGGACTAGCGGGGACCTACAATGAGCAGTTCTTC
>TRBJ1-3|TRBV19|-|-
CASSMGASGNTIYF
TGTGCCAGTAGTATGGGGGCCTCTGGAAACACCATATATTTT
>TRBJ2-1|TRBV28|many|TRBD2
CASRSRREHEQFF
TGTGCCAGCAGGTCTAGGCGGGAGCATGAGCAGTTCTTC
>TRBJ2-3|TRBV7-6|-|-
CASSSTDTQYF
TGTGCCAGCAGCTCTACAGATACGCAGTATTTT
>TRBJ2-5|TRBV6-5|-|TRBD2
CASSYRTSGREETQYF
TGTGCCAGCAGTTACCGGACTAGCGGGAGAGAAGAGACCCAGTACTTC
>TRBJ2-1|TRBV27|-|-
CASSLDAHNEQFF
TGTGCCAGCAGTTTGGACGCCCACAATGAGCAGTTCTTC
>TRBJ1-2|TRBV30|few|TRBD1
CASDRDNYGYTF
TGTGCCTCGGACAGGGACAACTATGGCTACACCTTC
>TRBJ1-5|TRBV6-1|-|-
CASSLRGLDQPQHF
TGTGCCAGCAGTTTGAGGGGGTTAGATCAGCCCCAGCATTTT
>TRBJ2-2|TRBV6-1|-|TRBD1
CASSRDRVDTGELFF
TGTGCCAGCAGCCGGGACAGGGTAGACACCGGGGAGCTGTTTTTT
>TRBJ2-1|TRBV11-2|-|TRBD2
CASSLIVTSSANEQFF
TGTGCCAGCAGCTTAATCGTGACTAGCTCGGCCAATGAGCAGTTCTTC
>TRBJ1-4|TRBV15|-|-
CATSRATTGRGEKLFF
TGTGCCACCAGCAGAGCTACCACAGGGAGGGGTGAAAAACTGTTTTTT
>TRBJ1-5|TRBV28|-|TRBD1
CASRNFGDRARQPQHF
TGTGCCAGCAGAAATTTTGGGGACAGGGCAAGGCAGCCCCAGCATTTT
>TRBJ1-1|TRBV7-6|once|-
CASSPTAAPNTEAFF
TGTGCCAGCAGCCCCACGGCAGCTCCGAACACTGAAGCTTTCTTT
>TRBJ2-1|TRBV2|-|-
CASSEVMWVGVDNEQFF
TGTGCCAGCAGTGAAGTAATGTGGGTGGGGGTGGACAATGAGCAGTTCTTC
>TRBJ1-6|TRBV2|-|-
CASSEVGSSSPLHF
TGTGCCAGCAGTGAAGTGGGAAGTAGTTCACCCCTCCACTTT
>TRBJ2-5|TRBV11-2|-|TRBD2
CASSLGGGGGGETQYF
TGTGCCAGCAGCTTAGGTGGCGGGGGAGGAGGAGAGACCCAGTACTTC
>TRBJ2-7|TRBV30|-|-
CAWINTGYSYEQYF
TGTGCCTGGATCAATACAGGATACTCCTACGAGCAGTACTTC
>TRBJ2-1|TRBV6-6|-|-
CASSVPDEQFF
TGTGCCAGCAGTGTACCCGATGAGCAGTTCTTC
>TRBJ1-5|TRBV7-9|-|-
CASTVSNQPQHF
TGTGCCAGCACAGTTAGCAATCAGCCCCAGCATTTT
>TRBJ1-1|TRBV4-1|-|-
CASSHAGGTEAFF
TGCGCCAGCAGCCACGCGGGGGGCACTGAAGCTTTCTTT
>TRBJ1-1|TRBV19|once|-
CASSIQVNTEAFF
TGTGCCAGTAGTATCCAGGTGAACACTGAAGCTTTCTTT
>TRBJ2-7|TRBV9|-|-
CASSVGGADYEQYF
TGTGCCAGCAGCGTAGGGGGGGCCGACTACGAGCAGTACTTC
>TRBJ1-1|TRBV10-2|few|-
CASNGGGYTEAFF
TGCGCCAGCAATGGGGGGGGTTACACTGAAGCTTTCTTT
>TRBJ1-2|TRBV11-1|once|TRBD1
CASSSSRTGYYGYTF
TGTGCCAGCAGCTCTTCCCGGACAGGATACTATGGCTACACCTTC
>TRBJ1-1|TRBV5-1|-|-
CASSQRHSNTEAFF
TGCGCCAGCAGCCAAAGACATTCCAACACTGAAGCTTTCTTT